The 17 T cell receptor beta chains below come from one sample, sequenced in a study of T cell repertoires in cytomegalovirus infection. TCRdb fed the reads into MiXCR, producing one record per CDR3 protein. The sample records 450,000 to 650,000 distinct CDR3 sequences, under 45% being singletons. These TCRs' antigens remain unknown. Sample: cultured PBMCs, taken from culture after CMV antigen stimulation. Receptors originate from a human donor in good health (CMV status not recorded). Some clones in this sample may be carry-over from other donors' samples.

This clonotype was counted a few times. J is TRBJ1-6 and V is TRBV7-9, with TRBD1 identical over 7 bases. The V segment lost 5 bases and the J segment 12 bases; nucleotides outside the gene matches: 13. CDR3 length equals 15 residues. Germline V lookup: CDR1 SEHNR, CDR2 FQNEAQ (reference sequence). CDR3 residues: CASSPRQGVPLPLHF. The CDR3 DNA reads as TGTGCCAGCAGCCCACGACAGGGCGTACCCTTACCCCTCCACTTT.

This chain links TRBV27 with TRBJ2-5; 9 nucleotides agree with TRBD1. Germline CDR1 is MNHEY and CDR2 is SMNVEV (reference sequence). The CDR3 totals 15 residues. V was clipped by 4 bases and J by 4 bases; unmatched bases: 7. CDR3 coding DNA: TGTGCCAGCAGTTCGCTAGGGACAGGGCCAGAGACCCAGTACTTC. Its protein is CASSSLGTGPETQYF.

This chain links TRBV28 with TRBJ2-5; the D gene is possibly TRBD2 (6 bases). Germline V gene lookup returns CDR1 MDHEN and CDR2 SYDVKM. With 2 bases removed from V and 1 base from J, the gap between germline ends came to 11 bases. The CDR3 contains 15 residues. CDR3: CASSLTGDGQETQYF. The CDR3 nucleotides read TGTGCCAGCAGTTTAACGGGGGATGGCCAAGAGACCCAGTACTTC.

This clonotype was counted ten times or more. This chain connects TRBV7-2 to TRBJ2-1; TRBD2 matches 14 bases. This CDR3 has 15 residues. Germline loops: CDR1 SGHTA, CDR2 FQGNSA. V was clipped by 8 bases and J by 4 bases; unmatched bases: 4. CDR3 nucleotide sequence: TGTGCCAGCCGACTAGCGGGGGGGACTTACAATGAGCAGTTCTTC. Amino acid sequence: CASRLAGGTYNEQFF.

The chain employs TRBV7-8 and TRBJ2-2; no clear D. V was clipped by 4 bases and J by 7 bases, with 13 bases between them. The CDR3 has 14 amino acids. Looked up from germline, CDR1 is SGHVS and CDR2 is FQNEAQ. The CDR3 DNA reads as TGTGCCAGCAGCTCCAGAACCGTCGGCGGGGAGCTGTTTTTT. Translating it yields CASSSRTVGGELFF.

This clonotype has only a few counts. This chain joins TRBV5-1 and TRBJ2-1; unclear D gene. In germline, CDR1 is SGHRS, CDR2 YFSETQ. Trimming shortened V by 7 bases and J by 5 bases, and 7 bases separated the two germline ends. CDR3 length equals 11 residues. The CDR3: CASAENNEQFF. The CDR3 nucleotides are TGCGCCAGCGCCGAAAACAATGAGCAGTTCTTC.

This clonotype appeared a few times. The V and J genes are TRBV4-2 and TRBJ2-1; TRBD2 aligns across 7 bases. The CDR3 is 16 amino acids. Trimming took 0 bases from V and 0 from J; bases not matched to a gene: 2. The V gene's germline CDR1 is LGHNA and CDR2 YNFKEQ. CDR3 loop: CASSQDRGSSYNEQFF. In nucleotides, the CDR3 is TGTGCCAGCAGCCAAGATCGCGGGAGCTCCTACAATGAGCAGTTCTTC.

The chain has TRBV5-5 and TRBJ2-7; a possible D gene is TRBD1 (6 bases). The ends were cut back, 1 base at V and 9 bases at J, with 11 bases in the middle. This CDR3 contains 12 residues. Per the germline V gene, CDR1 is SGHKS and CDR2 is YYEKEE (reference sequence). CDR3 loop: CASSLSRGSQYF. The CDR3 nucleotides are TGTGCCAGCAGCTTGTCGAGGGGGTCGCAGTACTTC.

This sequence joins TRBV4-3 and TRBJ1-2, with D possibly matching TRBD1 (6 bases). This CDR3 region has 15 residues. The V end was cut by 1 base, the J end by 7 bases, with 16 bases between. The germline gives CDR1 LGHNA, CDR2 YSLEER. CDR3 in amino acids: CASSQGGLKGGGYTF. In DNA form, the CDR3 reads TGCGCCAGCAGCCAAGGGGGGTTGAAGGGGGGTGGCTACACCTTC.

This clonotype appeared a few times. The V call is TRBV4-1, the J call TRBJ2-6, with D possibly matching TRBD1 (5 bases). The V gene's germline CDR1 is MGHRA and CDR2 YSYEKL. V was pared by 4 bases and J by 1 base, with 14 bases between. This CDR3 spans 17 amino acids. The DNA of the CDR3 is TGCGCCAGCAGCCCCAATCGTGGGGCATCTGGGGCCAACGTCCTGACTTTC. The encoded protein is CASSPNRGASGANVLTF.

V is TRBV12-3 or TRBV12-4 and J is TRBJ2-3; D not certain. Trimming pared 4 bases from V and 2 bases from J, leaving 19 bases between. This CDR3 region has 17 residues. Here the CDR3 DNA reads TGTGCCAGCAGTTGGTCGGGCAGCACACCCCACACAGATACGCAGTATTTT. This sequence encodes CASSWSGSTPHTDTQYF.

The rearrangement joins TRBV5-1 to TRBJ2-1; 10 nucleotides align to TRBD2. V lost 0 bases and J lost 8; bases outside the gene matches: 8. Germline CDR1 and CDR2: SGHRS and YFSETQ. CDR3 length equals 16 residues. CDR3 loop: CASSLGLAGVRHEQFF. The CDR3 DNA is TGCGCCAGCAGCTTGGGGCTAGCGGGAGTTCGTCATGAGCAGTTCTTC.

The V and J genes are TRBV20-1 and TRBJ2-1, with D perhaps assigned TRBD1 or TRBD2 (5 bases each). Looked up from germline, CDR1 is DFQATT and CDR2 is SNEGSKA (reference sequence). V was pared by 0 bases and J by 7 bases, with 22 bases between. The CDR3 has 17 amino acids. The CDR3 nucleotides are TGCAGTGCTAGAGATCTTGGTCTTGGGGGAGCCAGGAATGAGCAGTTCTTC. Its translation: CSARDLGLGGARNEQFF.

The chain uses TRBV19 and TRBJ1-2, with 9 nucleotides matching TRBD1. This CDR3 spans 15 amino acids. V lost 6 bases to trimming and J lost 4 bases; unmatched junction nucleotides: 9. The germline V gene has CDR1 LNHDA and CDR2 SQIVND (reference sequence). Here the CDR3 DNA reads TGTGCCAGTAGGGCACAGGGGGCGCGCTTCTATGGCTACACCTTC. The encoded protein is CASRAQGARFYGYTF. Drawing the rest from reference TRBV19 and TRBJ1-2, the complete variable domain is DGGITQSPKYLFRKEGQNVTLSCEQNLNHDAMYWYRQDPGQGLRLIYYSQIVNDFQKGDIAEGYSVSREKKESFPLTVTSAQKNPTAFYLCASRAQGARFYGYTFGSGTRLTVV.

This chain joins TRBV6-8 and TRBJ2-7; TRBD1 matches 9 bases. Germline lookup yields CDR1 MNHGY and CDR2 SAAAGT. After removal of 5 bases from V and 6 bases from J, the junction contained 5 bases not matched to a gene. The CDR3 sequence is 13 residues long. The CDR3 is CASSRTTGGEQYF. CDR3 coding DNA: TGTGCCAGCAGTAGAACGACAGGGGGCGAGCAGTACTTC.

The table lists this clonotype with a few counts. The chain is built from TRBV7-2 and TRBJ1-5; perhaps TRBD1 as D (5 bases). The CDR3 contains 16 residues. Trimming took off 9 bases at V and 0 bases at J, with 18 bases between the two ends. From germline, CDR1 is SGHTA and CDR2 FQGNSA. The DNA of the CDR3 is TGTGCCAGTACCCCTGGAGGGGCCAATAGCAATCAGCCCCAGCATTTT. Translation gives CASTPGGANSNQPQHF.

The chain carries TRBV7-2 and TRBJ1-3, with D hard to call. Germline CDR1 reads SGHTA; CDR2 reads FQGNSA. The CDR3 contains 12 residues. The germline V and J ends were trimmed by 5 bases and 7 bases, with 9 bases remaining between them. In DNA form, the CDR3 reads TGTGCCAGCAGCCGATCCCCCAACACCATATATTTT. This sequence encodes CASSRSPNTIYF.